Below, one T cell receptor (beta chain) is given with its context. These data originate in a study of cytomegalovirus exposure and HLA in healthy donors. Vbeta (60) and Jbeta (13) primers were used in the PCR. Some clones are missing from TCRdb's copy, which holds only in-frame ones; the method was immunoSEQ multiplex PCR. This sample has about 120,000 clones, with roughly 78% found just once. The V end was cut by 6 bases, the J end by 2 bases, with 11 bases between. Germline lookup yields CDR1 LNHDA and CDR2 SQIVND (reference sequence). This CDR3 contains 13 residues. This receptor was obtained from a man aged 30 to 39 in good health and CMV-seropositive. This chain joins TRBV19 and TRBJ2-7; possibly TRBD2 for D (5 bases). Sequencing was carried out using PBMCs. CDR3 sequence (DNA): TGTGCCAGTAGGGACCCCGGGACCTACGAGCAGTACTTC. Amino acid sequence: CASRDPGTYEQYF.